This T cell receptor (beta chain) emerged from a study of blood T cell repertoires in COVID-19. Assignment of participants to cohorts was predicated upon participant-reported clinical history. Looked up from germline, CDR1 is WNHNN and CDR2 is SYGVQD (reference sequence). The CDR3 length is 13 residues. V was shortened by 4 bases and J by 2 bases, with 8 bases between the two germline ends. Method: immunoSEQ multiplex PCR; TCRdb's copy keeps in-frame clones and lacks some. The profile shows 200,000 to 250,000 clones, 65% to 90% of them singletons. The chain uses TRBV10-1 and TRBJ2-5; tentatively, D is TRBD1 (5 bases). Sequenced sample: PBMCs or T cells enriched from blood (not recorded which). This TCR came from a woman in her forties with acute COVID-19. This CDR3 is CASSVKGQETQYF. CDR3 sequence (DNA): TGCGCCAGCAGTGTCAAGGGGCAAGAGACCCAGTACTTC.